The following is a T cell receptor beta chain sequence with its context. The antigen it recognizes is unknown. No base qualities exist here, and no much larger clone lies one base off it. The CDR3 regions of human TCRbeta chains were analyzed by immunosequencing. On the study's bioinformatics: Repertoire TCRs were checked for matches against a reference library of SARS-CoV-2-specific TCRs that had been generated using the MIRA antigen-specificity platform. Breadth was defined as the fraction of unique TCRs that were SARS-CoV-2-associated, and depth was defined as the fraction of total T cells that were SARS-CoV-2-associated. Using the MIRA data, each spike-specific TCR was assigned both to the spike region to which the TCR was reactive and to a CD4 or CD8 class. Log10-transformed breadth and depth values were compared by one-way ANOVA with Sidak's multiple comparisons tests. Entries here come from immuneACCESS through TCRdb and include only in-frame sequences with V and J called. Some clones fail to appear in such tables; in the studies checked, an unresolved V gene covers under half of the shortfall, and the cause of the remainder is unknown. V, J and clone size were drawn from that table, and D and trimming were deduced from the DNA. This sample lists under 100,000 clones; 80% to 90% were detected once. The ten largest clones take up about 7.7% of the sample.

This record belongs to a study of T cell responses to AZD1222 COVID-19 vaccine (dated by TCRdb to about 2021). With regard to the full study: Because spike-specific TCR depth and breadth did not differ between the two schedules, AZD1222 recipients who got a second dose at roughly 4 weeks were pooled with those who got a second dose at roughly 12 weeks. TCR sequencing was performed for 230 to 250 trial participants, of whom about 200 were given two doses of AZD1222 and around 25 were given two doses of MenACWY control vaccine. Trial participants were enrolled by age into 18-55, 56-69 and 70-plus year subgroups, with about 150, 28 and 57 TCR-sequenced participants respectively.

In light of the paper, this sample's time point label describes: baseline before first vaccination. Vaccinee samples came from UK trials COV001 and COV002, including a single-blind randomized controlled phase 2/3 trial of AZD1222 (ChAdOx1 nCoV-19) in healthy adults. For TCRbeta chain sequencing, PBMC samples were collected from trial participants at day 0 and at day 28 after the second dose. The V end loses 0 bases and the J end loses 2 bases, and a stretch of 7 bases separates them. CDR1 and CDR2 are drawn from the germline V gene: MNHEY, SVGEGT. From its cysteine to its phenylalanine, the CDR3 spans 14 amino acids. Left in the record is the CDR3 DNA by itself, 42 bases read in frame from the first base. General study outcomes and caveats: CD4 TCRs associated with the vaccine covered the entire spike protein, and the dominant responses were in regions 160-218 and 743-854. Participants were mostly white British, with more females than males. The authors suggested clonal diversity may have been underestimated. A significant rise in spike-specific TCR breadth and depth was observed after two AZD1222 doses relative to day 0 and relative to MenACWY recipients. Reportedly, close to half of the unique spike-specific TCRs recognized epitopes lying outside the regions that are mutated in the B.1.351 and B.1.1.7 variants. In the small 56-69-year group, the increase in depth fell short of significance, most likely because of low power. Because no day 14 peak-response samples were available, repertoires were characterized only after the peak T cell response. Conclusions about previously exposed vaccinees are limited, since just a handful of AZD1222 recipients were seropositive for SARS-CoV-2 at baseline.

The receptor was isolated from an adult in good health. This sequence uses TRBV6-2 or TRBV6-3 and TRBJ1-1, with the D gene too uncertain to name. This material consisted of peripheral blood, taken on day 0 of AZD1222 vaccination. CDR3 sequence: CASSYSGSNTEAFF. The DNA reads TGTGCCAGCAGTTACTCGGGATCTAACACTGAAGCTTTCTTT.